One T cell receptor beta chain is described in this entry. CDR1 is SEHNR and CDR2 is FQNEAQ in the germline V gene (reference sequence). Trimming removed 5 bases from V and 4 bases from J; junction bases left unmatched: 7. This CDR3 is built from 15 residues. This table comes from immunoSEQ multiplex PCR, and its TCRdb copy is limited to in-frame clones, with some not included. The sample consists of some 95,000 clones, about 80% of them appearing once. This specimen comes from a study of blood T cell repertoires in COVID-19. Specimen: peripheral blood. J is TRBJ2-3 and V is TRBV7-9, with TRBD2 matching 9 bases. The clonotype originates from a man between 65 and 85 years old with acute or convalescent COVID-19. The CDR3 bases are TGTGCCAGCAGCAACCTAGCGGGATGGGCAGATACGCAGTATTTT. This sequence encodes CASSNLAGWADTQYF. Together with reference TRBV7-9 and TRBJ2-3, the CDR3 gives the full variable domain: DTGVSQNPRHKITKRGQNVTFRCDPISEHNRLYWYRQTLGQGPEFLTYFQNEAQLEKSRLLSDRFSAERPKGSFSTLEIQRTEQGDSAMYLCASSNLAGWADTQYFGPGTRLTVL.